This T cell receptor (beta chain) came from a study of OX40 agonist ivuxolimab in advanced cancers. About the study: Recorded diagnoses for dose-escalation patients were hepatocellular carcinoma, melanoma, renal cell or head and neck cancer.

CDR1 is SGHNT and CDR2 is YENEEA in the germline V gene. V was pared by 5 bases and J by 5 bases, with 12 bases of the junction left unmatched. The CDR3 totals 16 residues. The table came from immunoSEQ multiplex PCR; TCRdb's copy has only in-frame clones and leaves some out. The data contain 18,000 or so clones, roughly four fifths of them seen just once; the ten biggest clones take up about an eighth. Regarding this clone: Its specificity is unknown.

Study-level results: At 0.1 to 3.0 mg/kg and by week 6, CD4+ and CD8+ T cells in the blood had expanded clonally.

The sample in question was CD4+ or CD8+ T cells sorted from blood, obtained in a trial of the OX40 agonist ivuxolimab. This chain joins TRBV11-3 and TRBJ2-1; 7 positions agree with TRBD1. The clonotype originates from an adult with an advanced solid tumor such as melanoma, head and neck, liver or kidney cancer. CDR3 residues: CASSPGSGGNDNEQFF. The CDR3 DNA reads as TGTGCCAGCAGCCCCGGGTCAGGGGGTAACGACAATGAGCAGTTCTTC.